This T cell receptor beta chain emerged from a study of T-cell reconstitution after alpha-beta-depleted transplantation in children. Unique molecular identifiers were incorporated when the TCRbeta library was constructed. From the PCR reads, TCRdb called clonotypes with MiXCR, one entry per CDR3 protein. Of approximately 500,000 distinct CDR3 sequences in the sample, 25% to 30% were seen once. V shed 0 bases, J shed 7 bases, and the junction held 14 bases outside the gene matches. The CDR3 totals 19 residues. The germline CDR1 and CDR2 sequences are SGHAT and FQNNGV. The sequencing here drew on PBMCs, taken before TCRalphabeta/CD19-depleted stem cell transplant. The clonotype comes from a boy younger than two with Wiskott-Aldrich syndrome, due to receive a stem cell transplant. J is TRBJ2-1 and V is TRBV11-2, with 11 bases aligning to TRBD2. The CDR3 DNA is TGTGCCAGCAGCTTAGATCTTAGGGGACTAGCGGACAAGAAAAATGAGCAGTTCTTC. This sequence encodes CASSLDLRGLADKKNEQFF.